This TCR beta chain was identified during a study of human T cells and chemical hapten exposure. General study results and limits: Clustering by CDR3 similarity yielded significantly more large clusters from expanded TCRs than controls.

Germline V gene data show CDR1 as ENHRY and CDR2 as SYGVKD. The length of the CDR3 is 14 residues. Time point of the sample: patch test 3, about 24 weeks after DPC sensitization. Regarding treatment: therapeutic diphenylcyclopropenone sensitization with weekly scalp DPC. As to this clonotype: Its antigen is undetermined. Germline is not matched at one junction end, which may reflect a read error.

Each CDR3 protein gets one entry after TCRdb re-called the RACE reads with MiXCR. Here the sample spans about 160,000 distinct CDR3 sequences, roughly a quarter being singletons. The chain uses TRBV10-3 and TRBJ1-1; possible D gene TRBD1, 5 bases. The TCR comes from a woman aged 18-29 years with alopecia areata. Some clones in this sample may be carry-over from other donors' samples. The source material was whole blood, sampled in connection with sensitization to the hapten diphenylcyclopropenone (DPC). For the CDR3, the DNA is TGTGCCATCAAGACAGCAGCAGGGATCACTGAAGCTTACTTT. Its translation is CAIKTAAGITEAYF.